Following are 23 T cell receptor beta chains from one sample sequenced in a study of response to subunit inactivated influenza vaccine. TCRdb reprocessed the RT-PCR reads via MiXCR and lists one record per CDR3 protein. The sample lists around 200,000 distinct CDR3 sequences; about a tenth were seen once. The material was non-naive T cells sorted from PBMCs, obtained on the day of vaccination. All receptors derive from a man aged 45 to 65 who received an inactivated influenza vaccine.

There are many counts of this clonotype. This rearrangement joins TRBV20-1 to TRBJ2-5, with D maybe TRBD1 (6 bases). V gave up 5 bases and J gave up 4 bases, with 17 bases separating them. CDR1 is DFQATT and CDR2 is SNEGSKA in the germline V gene (reference sequence). This CDR3 contains 14 residues. CDR3: CSAHPQGLRETQYF. In DNA form, the CDR3 reads TGCAGTGCTCACCCCCAGGGGCTCCGAGAGACCCAGTACTTC.

In its sample, this clonotype was seen many times. This rearrangement joins TRBV20-1 to TRBJ2-1, with 8 bases fitting TRBD2. Germline V gene data show CDR1 as DFQATT and CDR2 as SNEGSKA (reference sequence). The CDR3 is made up of 16 amino acids. V gave up 1 base and J gave up 4 bases; unmatched junction bases: 9. For the CDR3, the DNA is TGCAGTGCTAGAGGAGGACGGGGGGGCAGTTACAATGAGCAGTTCTTC. Residues: CSARGGRGGSYNEQFF.

This sequence joins TRBV30 and TRBJ2-3; no clear D gene. CDR1 is GTSNPN and CDR2 is SVGIG in the germline V gene (reference sequence). Trimming left V 0 bases short and J 0 bases short, with 10 bases between. This CDR3 comprises 15 residues. The CDR3 spells CAWSVDVGSTDTQYF. CDR3 DNA: TGTGCCTGGAGTGTAGATGTGGGAAGCACAGATACGCAGTATTTT. The whole variable domain, remainder taken from reference TRBV30 and TRBJ2-3, is SQTIHQWPATLVQPVGSPLSLECTVEGTSNPNLYWYRQAAGRGLQLLFYSVGIGQISSEVPQNLSASRPQDRQFILSSKKLLLSDSGFYLCAWSVDVGSTDTQYFGPGTRLTVL.

Concerning this clonotype itself: This sequence may be a read error, since a much larger clone differs from it by one base. The chain combines TRBV6-1 with TRBJ2-2; D is unclear. The CDR3 consists of 16 residues. Germline lookup yields CDR1 MNHNS and CDR2 SASEGT. Trimming stripped 6 bases from V and 6 bases from J, with 20 bases between. This chain's CDR3 is CASRSIGIPLAGELFF. CDR3 nucleotide sequence: TGTGCCAGCAGATCGATAGGGATTCCCTTAGCCGGGGAGCTGTTTTTT.

This clonotype came up a few times. The chain recombines TRBV12-3 or TRBV12-4 with TRBJ1-1; D is unclear. Trimming took off 6 bases at V and 0 bases at J, with 8 bases between the two ends. This CDR3 is built from 13 residues. CDR3 loop: CASSPDVNTEAFF. The CDR3 DNA reads TGTGCCAGCAGCCCCGATGTGAACACTGAAGCTTTCTTT.

This clonotype has ten or more counts. The chain carries TRBV12-3 or TRBV12-4 and TRBJ2-7; 8 bases fit TRBD2. Trimming cost V 6 bases and J 6 bases; bases outside gene matches: 7. The CDR3 has 13 residues. CDR3 bases: TGTGCCAGCAGACCAAGCGGGGGAGGCGAGCAGTACTTC. Its protein is CASRPSGGGEQYF.

This clonotype showed up many times. V usage is TRBV2 and J usage is TRBJ1-1; 7 bases match TRBD1. The CDR3 is 13 residues long. The ends lost 6 bases at V and 0 bases at J; junction bases unmatched: 1. CDR1 and CDR2 (germline): SNHLY, FYNNEI. CDR3 DNA sequence: TGTGCCAGCAGGGACAGGTTGAACACTGAAGCTTTCTTT. Its protein product is CASRDRLNTEAFF.

There are many counts of this clonotype. This chain links TRBV3-1 with TRBJ1-5, with D unresolved. The CDR3 contains 13 residues. The germline V gene has CDR1 LGHDT and CDR2 YNNKEL (reference sequence). Trimming took 5 bases from V and 5 from J, leaving 10 bases between them. CDR3: CASSAGKDQPQHF. The CDR3, as DNA: TGTGCCAGCAGCGCGGGAAAGGATCAGCCCCAGCATTTT. The whole variable domain, filled in from reference TRBV3-1 and TRBJ1-5, reads DTAVSQTPKYLVTQMGNDKSIKCEQNLGHDTMYWYKQDSKKFLKIMFSYNNKELIINETVPNRFSPKSPDKAHLNLHINSLELGDSAVYFCASSAGKDQPQHFGDGTRLSIL.

The chain employs TRBV10-2 and TRBJ1-1, with TRBD1 matching over 8 bases. Trimming removed 6 bases from V and 0 bases from J; junction bases left unmatched: 12. The CDR3 covers 17 residues. The germline V gene has CDR1 WSHSY and CDR2 SAAADI. The CDR3 nucleotides read TGCGCCAGCAGAAAACCTACAGGGGGTGGGATGAACACTGAAGCTTTCTTT. Its protein product is CASRKPTGGGMNTEAFF.

At least ten counts were recorded for this clonotype. This chain joins TRBV4-1 and TRBJ2-4, with D maybe TRBD1 (6 bases). V lost 4 bases, J lost 0 bases, and 19 bases lay in between. Germline V gene lookup returns CDR1 MGHRA and CDR2 YSYEKL. The CDR3 has 18 amino acids. In DNA, the CDR3 is TGCGCCAGCAGCCTAAAGAGGGACACGGGATTAGCCAAAAACATTCAGTACTTC. Translation: CASSLKRDTGLAKNIQYF.

This clonotype appeared many times. The chain links TRBV28 to TRBJ2-7; TRBD1 matches at 7 bases. CDR3 length: 15 amino acids. The V gene end was trimmed by 5 bases and the J gene end by 2 bases; junction bases not matched to a gene: 9. Per germline, CDR1 MDHEN and CDR2 SYDVKM. CDR3 DNA sequence: TGTGCCAGCAGTGCGACGGGGACAGCAACCTACGAGCAGTACTTC. It encodes CASSATGTATYEQYF.

The J gene is TRBJ2-2, the V gene TRBV11-3; D is perhaps TRBD2 (6 bases). The V end was cut by 5 bases, the J end by 0 bases, with 10 bases between. CDR3 size: 15 residues. From germline, CDR1 is SGHNT and CDR2 YENEEA. Written as DNA, the CDR3 is TGTGCCAGCAGCCCACGGGGGTCGAACACCGGGGAGCTGTTTTTT. This encodes CASSPRGSNTGELFF.

Ten or more counts support this clonotype. This sequence joins TRBV19 and TRBJ2-7; D is possibly TRBD1 or TRBD2 (5 bases each). Germline CDR1 LNHDA, CDR2 SQIVND (reference sequence). The V gene lost 8 bases and the J gene lost 7 bases, with 21 bases spanning the gap. The CDR3 sequence is 14 residues long. CDR3 coding DNA: TGTGCCAGTGGGCCAGGGACCCTTTTGAGAGAGCAGTACTTC. Translated, it gives CASGPGTLLREQYF.

This clonotype has at least ten counts. The chain uses TRBV20-1 and TRBJ2-1; D remains unclear. The V end lost 8 bases, the J end lost 4 bases, and 18 bases lay between the germline ends. The germline V gene encodes CDR1 DFQATT and CDR2 SNEGSKA (reference sequence). CDR3 length: 14 residues. The CDR3 DNA reads as TGCAGTTCATCTATGGGATCTAGATACAATGAGCAGTTCTTC. Translated: CSSSMGSRYNEQFF.

This clonotype was observed a handful of times. The genes are TRBV5-1 and TRBJ2-3, with D possibly being TRBD2 (6 bases). The germline V gene encodes CDR1 SGHRS and CDR2 YFSETQ. The ends were cut back, 0 bases at V and 5 bases at J, with 22 bases in the middle. This CDR3 contains 18 residues. For the CDR3, the DNA is TGCGCCAGCAGCTTGGTCGCCCCAGGGCTAGCGAGTCGAGATACGCAGTATTTT. The encoded protein is CASSLVAPGLASRDTQYF. Full variable domain (missing parts from reference TRBV5-1 and TRBJ2-3): KAGVTQTPRYLIKTRGQQVTLSCSPISGHRSVSWYQQTPGQGLQFLFEYFSETQRNKGNFPGRFSGRQFSNSRSEMNVSTLELGDSALYLCASSLVAPGLASRDTQYFGPGTRLTVL.

The count of this clonotype is one. The chain carries TRBV9 and TRBJ2-3; D uncertain. Trimming removed 0 bases at V and 2 bases at J, with 7 bases between. In germline, CDR1 is SGDLS, CDR2 YYNGEE. The CDR3 is 14 residues long. Here the CDR3 reads CASSVDPYTDTQYF. Here the CDR3 DNA reads TGTGCCAGCAGCGTAGATCCGTACACAGATACGCAGTATTTT.

This clonotype has at least ten counts. V is TRBV10-2 and J is TRBJ2-5; 7 bases align to TRBD1. This CDR3 has 13 residues. Losses at the gene ends were 5 bases for V and 7 bases for J; bases not matched to a gene: 7. Germline V gene lookup returns CDR1 WSHSY and CDR2 SAAADI. Written as DNA, the CDR3 is TGCGCCAGCAGTAGACAGGGACCGGCGACCCAGTACTTC. It codes for CASSRQGPATQYF.

This chain uses TRBV28 with TRBJ2-1; TRBD2 matches 10 bases. V shed 11 bases, J shed 4 bases, and the junction held 11 bases outside the gene matches. The CDR3 loop spans 15 amino acids. Germline loops: CDR1 MDHEN, CDR2 SYDVKM. CDR3 nucleotides: TGTGCCTCTAAGGGGACTAGCGAGAGGTACAATGAGCAGTTCTTC. It translates to CASKGTSERYNEQFF.

This clonotype was counted ten times or more. J is TRBJ2-7 and V is TRBV5-6, with D possibly being TRBD1 (5 bases). CDR3 length: 13 amino acids. Trimming removed 4 bases from V and 3 bases from J, with 11 bases in between. From germline, CDR1 is SGHDT and CDR2 YYEEEE. Here the CDR3 DNA reads TGTGCCAGCAGCGCGGACACGGACTACGAGCAGTACTTC. Residues: CASSADTDYEQYF. The whole variable domain, remainder taken from reference TRBV5-6 and TRBJ2-7, is DAGVTQSPTHLIKTRGQQVTLRCSPKSGHDTVSWYQQALGQGPQFIFQYYEEEERQRGNFPDRFSGHQFPNYSSELNVNALLLGDSALYLCASSADTDYEQYFGPGTRLTVT.

This clonotype showed up many times. The genes are TRBV29-1 and TRBJ2-3; 7 bases are shared with TRBD2. The CDR3 has 15 amino acids. The V gene end was trimmed by 0 bases and the J gene end by 4 bases; junction bases not matched to a gene: 7. Germline V gives CDR1 SQVTM, CDR2 ANQGSEA. CDR3 in DNA: TGCAGCGTTGAAGATCGCCCCGGGAGGCCAGATACGCAGTATTTT. It yields the protein CSVEDRPGRPDTQYF.

This clonotype was detected ten times or more. This chain uses TRBV29-1 with TRBJ2-7; 11 nucleotides align to TRBD1. V was pared by 6 bases and J by 3 bases, with 4 bases of the junction left unmatched. Germline CDR1 reads SQVTM; CDR2 reads ANQGSEA. This CDR3 has 13 amino acids. CDR3 region: CSVGQGAGYEQYF. The DNA of the CDR3 is TGCAGCGTAGGACAGGGGGCTGGCTACGAGCAGTACTTC.

In this sample, this clonotype turned up many times. The chain carries TRBV11-2 and TRBJ2-7; possibly TRBD2 for D (6 bases). The CDR3 has 13 amino acids. V lost 3 bases and J lost 4, with 10 bases in between. Looked up from germline, CDR1 is SGHAT and CDR2 is FQNNGV. CDR3 residues: CASSFSGRYEQYF. As DNA, the CDR3 is TGTGCCAGCAGCTTTAGCGGCAGATACGAGCAGTACTTC.

In its sample, this clonotype was seen many times. The chain carries TRBV10-3 and TRBJ2-3, with 12 bases fitting TRBD2. Trimming cost V 10 bases and J 4 bases; bases outside gene matches: 6. Germline values: CDR1 ENHRY, CDR2 SYGVKD. This CDR3 comprises 14 residues. The CDR3 nucleotides are TGTGCCACCTTGACTAGCGGGGGATCAGATACGCAGTATTTT. Its translation: CATLTSGGSDTQYF.